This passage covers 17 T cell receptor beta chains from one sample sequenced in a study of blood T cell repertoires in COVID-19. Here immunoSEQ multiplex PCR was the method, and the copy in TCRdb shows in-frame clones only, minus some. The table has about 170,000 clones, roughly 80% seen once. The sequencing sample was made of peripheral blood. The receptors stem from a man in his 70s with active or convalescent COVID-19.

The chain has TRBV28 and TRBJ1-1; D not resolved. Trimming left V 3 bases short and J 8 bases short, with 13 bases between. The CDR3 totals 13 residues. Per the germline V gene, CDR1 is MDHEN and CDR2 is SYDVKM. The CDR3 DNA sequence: TGTGCCAGCAGTTTCACATACCTTGGCGAAGCTTTCTTT. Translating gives CASSFTYLGEAFF. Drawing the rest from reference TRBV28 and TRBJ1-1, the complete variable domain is DVKVTQSSRYLVKRTGEKVFLECVQDMDHENMFWYRQDPGLGLRLIYFSYDVKMKEKGDIPEGYSVSREKKERFSLILESASTNQTSMYLCASSFTYLGEAFFGQGTRLTVV.

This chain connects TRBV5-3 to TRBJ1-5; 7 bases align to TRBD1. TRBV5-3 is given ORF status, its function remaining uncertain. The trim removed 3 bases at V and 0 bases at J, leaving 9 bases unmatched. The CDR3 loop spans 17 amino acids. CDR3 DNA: TGTGCCAGAAGCTCCGCAGGGGGGACTTATAGCAATCAGCCCCAGCATTTT. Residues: CARSSAGGTYSNQPQHF.

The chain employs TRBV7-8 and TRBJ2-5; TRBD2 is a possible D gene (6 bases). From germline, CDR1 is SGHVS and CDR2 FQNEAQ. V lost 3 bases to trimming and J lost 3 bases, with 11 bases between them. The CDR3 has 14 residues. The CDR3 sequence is CASSFGEVEETQYF. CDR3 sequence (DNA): TGTGCCAGCAGCTTTGGGGAGGTGGAAGAGACCCAGTACTTC.

CDR3 in DNA: TGTGCCAGCAGTGAAATTTCCGCGGCAACCGGGGAGCTGTTTTTT. Its translation is CASSEISAATGELFF. This chain uses TRBV2 with TRBJ2-2; D is unresolved. The CDR3 is 15 amino acids. The germline CDR1 and CDR2 sequences are SNHLY and FYNNEI. Trimming removed 2 bases from V and 5 bases from J, with 12 bases in between.

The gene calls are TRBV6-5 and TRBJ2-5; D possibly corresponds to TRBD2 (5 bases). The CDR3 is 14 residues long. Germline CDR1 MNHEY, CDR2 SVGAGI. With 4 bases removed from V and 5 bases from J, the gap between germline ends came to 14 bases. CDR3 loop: CASSSLPRGETQYF. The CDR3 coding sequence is TGTGCCAGCAGTTCTTTGCCTAGAGGGGAGACCCAGTACTTC.

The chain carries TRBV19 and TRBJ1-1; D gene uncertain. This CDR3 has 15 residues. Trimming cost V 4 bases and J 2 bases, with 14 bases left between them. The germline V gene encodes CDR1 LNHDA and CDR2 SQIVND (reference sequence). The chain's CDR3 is CASSTRHGGNTEAFF. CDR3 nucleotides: TGTGCCAGTAGTACGCGACACGGAGGAAACACTGAAGCTTTCTTT.

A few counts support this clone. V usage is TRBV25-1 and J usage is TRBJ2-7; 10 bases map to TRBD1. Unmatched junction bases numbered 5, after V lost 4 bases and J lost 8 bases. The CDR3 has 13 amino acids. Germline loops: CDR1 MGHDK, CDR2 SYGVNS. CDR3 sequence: CASSVGTGVKQYF. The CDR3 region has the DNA TGTGCCAGCAGTGTCGGGACAGGGGTAAAGCAGTACTTC.

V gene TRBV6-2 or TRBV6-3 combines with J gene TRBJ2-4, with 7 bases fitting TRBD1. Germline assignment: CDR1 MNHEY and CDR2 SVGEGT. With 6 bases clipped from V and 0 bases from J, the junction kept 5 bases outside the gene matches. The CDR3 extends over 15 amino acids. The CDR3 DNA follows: TGTGCCAGCAGCCCCGGGACAGCAGCCAAAAACATTCAGTACTTC. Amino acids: CASSPGTAAKNIQYF.

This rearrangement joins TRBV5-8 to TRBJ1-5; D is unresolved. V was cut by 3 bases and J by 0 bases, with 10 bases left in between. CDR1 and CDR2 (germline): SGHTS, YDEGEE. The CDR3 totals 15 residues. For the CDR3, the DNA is TGTGCCAGCAGCTGGGAGGGCTATAGCAATCAGCCCCAGCATTTT. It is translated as CASSWEGYSNQPQHF.

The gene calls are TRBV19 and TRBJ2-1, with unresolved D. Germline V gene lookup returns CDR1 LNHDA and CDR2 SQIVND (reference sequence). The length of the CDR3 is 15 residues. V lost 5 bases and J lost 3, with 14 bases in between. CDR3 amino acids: CASSLASSVYNEQFF. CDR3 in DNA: TGTGCCAGTAGTCTCGCTAGTTCGGTCTACAATGAGCAGTTCTTC.

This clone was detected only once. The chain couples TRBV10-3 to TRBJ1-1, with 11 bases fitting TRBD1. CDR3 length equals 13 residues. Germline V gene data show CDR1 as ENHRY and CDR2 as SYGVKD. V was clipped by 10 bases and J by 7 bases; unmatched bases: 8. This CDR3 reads CANKGQGGGEAFF. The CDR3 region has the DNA TGTGCCAACAAGGGACAGGGGGGGGGTGAAGCTTTCTTT.

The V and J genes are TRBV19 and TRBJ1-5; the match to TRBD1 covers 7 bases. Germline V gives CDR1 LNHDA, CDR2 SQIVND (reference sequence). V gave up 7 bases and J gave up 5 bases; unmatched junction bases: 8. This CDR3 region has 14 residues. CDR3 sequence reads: CASNGDSRHQPQHF. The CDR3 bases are TGTGCCAGTAATGGGGACAGTAGACATCAGCCCCAGCATTTT.

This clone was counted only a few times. CDR3 nucleotide sequence: TGTGCCAGCAGTGAAAGGACAGAAGCTTTCTTT. As protein: CASSERTEAFF. The chain combines TRBV6-1 with TRBJ1-1, with D tentatively TRBD1 (5 bases). This CDR3 region has 11 residues. In germline, CDR1 is MNHNS, CDR2 SASEGT. V lost 2 bases and J 8 bases, leaving 6 bases between the germline ends.

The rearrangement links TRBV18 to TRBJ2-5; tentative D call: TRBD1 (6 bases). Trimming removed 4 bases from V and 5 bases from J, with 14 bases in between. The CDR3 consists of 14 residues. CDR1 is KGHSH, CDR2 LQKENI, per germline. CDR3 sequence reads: CASSLNRAWETQYF. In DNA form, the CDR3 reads TGTGCCAGCTCACTAAACAGGGCGTGGGAGACCCAGTACTTC.

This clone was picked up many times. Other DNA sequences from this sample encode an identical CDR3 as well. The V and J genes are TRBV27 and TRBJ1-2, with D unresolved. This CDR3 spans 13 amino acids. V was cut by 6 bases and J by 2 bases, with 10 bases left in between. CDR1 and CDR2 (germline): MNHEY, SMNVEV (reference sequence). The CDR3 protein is CASSLRENYGYTF. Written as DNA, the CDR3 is TGTGCCAGCAGCCTCCGGGAAAACTATGGCTACACCTTC.

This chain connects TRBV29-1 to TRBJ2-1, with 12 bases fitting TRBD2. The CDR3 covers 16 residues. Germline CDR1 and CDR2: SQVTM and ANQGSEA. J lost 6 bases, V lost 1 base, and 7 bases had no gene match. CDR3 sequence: CSVEVRSGLAGNEQFF. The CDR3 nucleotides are TGCAGCGTTGAAGTCCGATCGGGACTAGCGGGCAATGAGCAGTTCTTC.

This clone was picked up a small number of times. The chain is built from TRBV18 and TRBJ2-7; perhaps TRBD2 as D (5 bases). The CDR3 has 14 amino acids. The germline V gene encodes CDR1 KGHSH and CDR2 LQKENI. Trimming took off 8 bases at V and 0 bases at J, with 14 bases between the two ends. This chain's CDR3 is CASQELTSSYEQYF. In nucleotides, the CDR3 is TGTGCCAGCCAAGAACTAACTAGCTCCTACGAGCAGTACTTC. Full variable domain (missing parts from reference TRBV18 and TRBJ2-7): NAGVMQNPRHLVRRRGQEARLRCSPMKGHSHVYWYRQLPEEGLKFMVYLQKENIIDESGMPKERFSAEFPKEGPSILRIQQVVRGDSAAYFCASQELTSSYEQYFGPGTRLTVT.